Each of the 23 T cell receptor beta chains below was sequenced from the same sample in a study of blood T cell repertoires in COVID-19. Method: immunoSEQ multiplex PCR; TCRdb's copy keeps in-frame clones and lacks some. The sample shows 95,000 to 110,000 clones, over 75% of them seen only once. The sample taken for sequencing was peripheral blood. The receptor source for this set is a human donor in a cohort sampled during active COVID-19.

This clone was picked up one time. The gene calls are TRBV7-9 and TRBJ2-1, with D possibly TRBD2 on 5 matching bases. Trimming pared 7 bases from V and 2 bases from J, leaving 12 bases between. The CDR3 covers 14 residues. Germline lookup yields CDR1 SEHNR and CDR2 FQNEAQ (reference sequence). The CDR3 region has the DNA TGTGCCAGCACCGCCCCGGGGACCTACAATGAGCAGTTCTTC. Translating it yields CASTAPGTYNEQFF.

V and J are TRBV5-1 and TRBJ2-3; D possibly corresponds to TRBD2 (6 bases). The germline V gene encodes CDR1 SGHRS and CDR2 YFSETQ. CDR3 length: 13 amino acids. V was shortened by 4 bases and J by 6 bases, with 12 bases between the two germline ends. The CDR3, as DNA: TGCGCCAGCAGCCCGGCGGGGCTGGATACGCAGTATTTT. This translates into CASSPAGLDTQYF.

The CDR3 here is CASSPLAREADTQYF. The DNA for the CDR3 is TGCGCCAGCAGCCCGCTGGCGCGGGAGGCAGATACGCAGTATTTT. This chain connects TRBV4-3 to TRBJ2-3; 8 bases line up with TRBD2. V trimming: 4 bases; J trimming: 4 bases; junction bases outside the gene matches: 7. Germline assignment: CDR1 LGHNA and CDR2 YSLEER. The length of the CDR3 is 15 residues.

The chain couples TRBV5-5 to TRBJ1-3; D possibly corresponds to TRBD1 (5 bases). Deletions cut 4 bases from V and 1 base from J, with 9 bases between. The CDR3 runs 14 residues. Germline CDR1 reads SGHKS; CDR2 reads YYEKEE (reference sequence). The CDR3 sequence: CASSTRQSGNTIYF. DNA of the CDR3: TGTGCCAGCAGCACTCGACAGTCTGGAAACACCATATATTTT. The full variable domain, completed using reference TRBV5-5 and TRBJ1-3, is DAGVTQSPTHLIKTRGQQVTLRCSPISGHKSVSWYQQVLGQGPQFIFQYYEKEERGRGNFPDRFSARQFPNYSSELNVNALLLGDSALYLCASSTRQSGNTIYFGEGSWLTVV.

The chain is built from TRBV4-1 and TRBJ2-1, with a tentative D call TRBD2 (6 bases). With 1 base removed from V and 5 bases from J, the gap between germline ends came to 15 bases. The germline V gene has CDR1 MGHRA and CDR2 YSYEKL. The CDR3 totals 16 residues. The CDR3 here is CASSQAGLRIHNEQFF. Here the CDR3 DNA reads TGCGCCAGCAGCCAAGCGGGACTCCGTATTCACAATGAGCAGTTCTTC.

The J gene is TRBJ2-7, the V gene TRBV27, with TRBD2 as a possible D gene (5 bases). V lost 5 bases and J 6 bases, leaving 17 bases between the germline ends. From germline, CDR1 is MNHEY and CDR2 SMNVEV (reference sequence). The CDR3 runs to 14 residues. The CDR3 reads CASSQTWGEREQYF. In nucleotides, the CDR3 is TGTGCCAGCAGTCAAACGTGGGGAGAACGCGAGCAGTACTTC.

The chain recombines TRBV13 with TRBJ1-6; 10 bases fit TRBD1. The germline gives CDR1 PRHDT, CDR2 FYEKMQ (reference sequence). V shed 4 bases and J 8 bases; nucleotides not matched to a gene: 14. The CDR3 totals 18 residues. The CDR3 sequence: CASSWTIEPGQGHSPLHF. In DNA form, the CDR3 reads TGTGCCAGCAGCTGGACCATAGAGCCGGGACAGGGGCATTCACCCCTCCACTTT.

V gene TRBV30 combines with J gene TRBJ2-7; no clear D. Germline lookup yields CDR1 GTSNPN and CDR2 SVGIG (reference sequence). This CDR3 comprises 12 residues. V was trimmed by 0 bases and J by 7 bases, leaving 10 bases between them. The CDR3 DNA sequence: TGTGCCTGGAGTGTACAGAGAGAGGAGCAGTACTTC. Translation: CAWSVQREEQYF.

The chain has TRBV28 and TRBJ2-1; 7 positions match TRBD2. Trimming cost V 7 bases and J 7 bases; bases outside gene matches: 7. Per germline, CDR1 MDHEN and CDR2 SYDVKM. CDR3 length equals 13 residues. The CDR3: CASTLSGDNEQFF. CDR3 nucleotides: TGTGCCAGCACTCTCAGCGGGGATAATGAGCAGTTCTTC. Looking up the rest from reference TRBV28 and TRBJ2-1 gives the full variable domain: DVKVTQSSRYLVKRTGEKVFLECVQDMDHENMFWYRQDPGLGLRLIYFSYDVKMKEKGDIPEGYSVSREKKERFSLILESASTNQTSMYLCASTLSGDNEQFFGPGTRLTVL.

This chain connects TRBV20-1 to TRBJ1-2, with unresolved D. Germline CDR1 reads DFQATT; CDR2 reads SNEGSKA (reference sequence). The germline V and J ends were trimmed by 3 bases and 4 bases, with 3 bases remaining between them. The CDR3 loop spans 10 amino acids. The CDR3 loop reads CSASSYGYTF. CDR3 coding DNA: TGCAGTGCTAGCAGCTATGGCTACACCTTC.

The genes are TRBV9 and TRBJ2-7; 12 bases map to TRBD1. This CDR3 is built from 18 residues. V trimming: 0 bases; J trimming: 2 bases; junction bases outside the gene matches: 9. Germline assignment: CDR1 SGDLS and CDR2 YYNGEE. CDR3 sequence reads: CASSVGGTGGAITYEQYF. For the CDR3, the DNA is TGTGCCAGCAGCGTAGGAGGGACAGGGGGCGCCATCACCTACGAGCAGTACTTC.

The genes are TRBV9 and TRBJ2-3, with TRBD2 identical over 7 bases. Germline V gives CDR1 SGDLS, CDR2 YYNGEE. With V trimmed by 0 bases and J by 3 bases, 4 bases remained unmatched. The CDR3 covers 15 residues. As DNA, the CDR3 is TGTGCCAGCAGCGTAGGGGGGGGACTTACAGATACGCAGTATTTT. Translation gives CASSVGGGLTDTQYF.

The chain carries TRBV7-3 and TRBJ1-5; D remains unclear. CDR3 size: 16 residues. V was pared by 1 base and J by 5 bases, with 15 bases between. Germline CDR1 reads SGHTA; CDR2 reads FQGTGA. In DNA form, the CDR3 reads TGTGCCAGCAGCTTAAGCCGGCCCCACCAGGATCAGCCCCAGCATTTT. It specifies CASSLSRPHQDQPQHF.

V and J are TRBV2 and TRBJ2-5, with 8 bases aligning to TRBD1. The trim removed 10 bases at V and 1 base at J, leaving 8 bases unmatched. This CDR3 contains 14 residues. Germline V lookup: CDR1 SNHLY, CDR2 FYNNEI. The CDR3 here is CANDDRGVQETQYF. The CDR3 DNA follows: TGTGCCAACGATGACAGGGGAGTCCAAGAGACCCAGTACTTC.

The chain recombines TRBV9 with TRBJ2-7; 8 bases are a match to TRBD2. CDR1 and CDR2 from the germline V gene are SGDLS and YYNGEE. This CDR3 is 15 amino acids long. Unmatched junction bases numbered 2, after V lost 0 bases and J lost 0 bases. CDR3 sequence: CASSVEAGGSYEQYF. The CDR3 region has the DNA TGTGCCAGCAGCGTAGAGGCGGGGGGCTCCTACGAGCAGTACTTC.

The rearrangement joins TRBV30 to TRBJ2-1; D is perhaps TRBD1 (6 bases). This CDR3 is built from 12 residues. With 4 bases removed from V and 5 bases from J, the gap between germline ends came to 9 bases. CDR1 and CDR2 (germline): GTSNPN, SVGIG (reference sequence). For the CDR3, the DNA is TGTGCCTGGACAGGGGACCACAATGAGCAGTTCTTC. It codes for CAWTGDHNEQFF. Full variable domain (remainder filled in from reference TRBV30 and TRBJ2-1): SQTIHQWPATLVQPVGSPLSLECTVEGTSNPNLYWYRQAAGRGLQLLFYSVGIGQISSEVPQNLSASRPQDRQFILSSKKLLLSDSGFYLCAWTGDHNEQFFGPGTRLTVL.

The CDR3 sequence: CASSPNIVDRNGYGYTF. CDR3 DNA: TGTGCCAGCAGCCCTAATATTGTCGACAGGAACGGTTATGGCTACACCTTC. The J gene is TRBJ1-2, the V gene TRBV28, with TRBD1 as a possible D gene (6 bases). With 6 bases removed from V and 5 bases from J, the gap between germline ends came to 25 bases. From germline, CDR1 is MDHEN and CDR2 SYDVKM. This CDR3 comprises 17 residues.

The sample holds one count of this clone. The chain carries TRBV5-8 and TRBJ2-6, with a tentative D call TRBD2 (5 bases). The CDR3 runs to 16 residues. The V end was cut by 7 bases, the J end by 2 bases, with 16 bases between. The germline CDR1 and CDR2 sequences are SGHTS and YDEGEE. The CDR3 DNA sequence: TGTGCCAGCCAAACAGAGAGGGTGGCTGGGGCCAACGTCCTGACTTTC. Protein product: CASQTERVAGANVLTF.

This clone was counted once. This chain links TRBV7-9 with TRBJ2-6, with D unresolved. Germline CDR1 is SEHNR and CDR2 is FQNEAQ (reference sequence). This CDR3 comprises 14 residues. V was cut by 8 bases and J by 3 bases, with 11 bases left in between. The CDR3 protein is CASFSVFGANVLTF. The CDR3 DNA sequence: TGTGCCAGCTTTTCGGTTTTTGGGGCCAACGTCCTGACTTTC.

This chain uses TRBV6-4 with TRBJ2-3; 12 positions match TRBD2. CDR3 length: 15 residues. Trimming at V came to 4 bases and at J to 1 base, leaving 0 bases not matched to a gene. Germline assignment: CDR1 MRHNA and CDR2 SNTAGT. CDR3 sequence: CASSGTSGGTDTQYF. The CDR3 nucleotides read TGTGCCAGCAGTGGGACTAGCGGGGGCACAGATACGCAGTATTTT.

The gene calls are TRBV7-9 and TRBJ2-7; 15 positions agree with TRBD2. This CDR3 contains 15 residues. Germline-derived CDR1 and CDR2 are SEHNR and FQNEAQ (reference sequence). The V and J ends lost 5 bases and 6 bases, in that order; junction bases with no gene match: 5. The CDR3 loop reads CASSRGTSGGSEQYF. The CDR3 nucleotides are TGTGCCAGCAGCCGAGGGACTAGCGGGGGGAGCGAGCAGTACTTC.

The chain recombines TRBV9 with TRBJ2-1; 16 nucleotides line up with TRBD2. The junction had 8 bases not matched to a gene; V was cut back by 0 bases and J by 8 bases. Germline loops: CDR1 SGDLS, CDR2 YYNGEE. This CDR3 is 18 amino acids long. The CDR3 DNA reads TGTGCCAGCAGCGTAGCGAGGGGGACTAGCGGGAGGGCGGATGAGCAGTTCTTC. Its protein is CASSVARGTSGRADEQFF.

V is TRBV2 and J is TRBJ1-4, with D possibly matching TRBD1 (6 bases). The V and J ends lost 5 bases and 5 bases respectively, with 9 bases between them. The CDR3 is made up of 13 amino acids. Germline CDR1 SNHLY, CDR2 FYNNEI. CDR3 nucleotide sequence: TGTGCCAGCAGTCGACAGGAGAATGAAAAACTGTTTTTT. It is translated as CASSRQENEKLFF.